This T cell receptor beta chain was recovered during a study of technical replicates of blood from four donors. This CDR3 spans 14 amino acids. The germline gives CDR1 KGHSH, CDR2 LQKENI. Trimming removed 5 bases from V and 9 bases from J; junction bases left unmatched: 4. Data came from immunoSEQ multiplex PCR; TCRdb stores just in-frame clones and leaves some out. The sample includes about 73,000 clones, around nine tenths of them seen just once. Sequencing used PBMCs. This TCR was recovered from a human donor in good health. Some clones in this sample may be carry-over from other donors' samples. This sequence joins TRBV18 and TRBJ2-1, with 13 bases identical to TRBD2. CDR3 residues: CASSATSGRFEQFF. Here the CDR3 DNA reads TGTGCCAGCTCAGCGACTAGCGGGAGGTTTGAGCAGTTCTTC.